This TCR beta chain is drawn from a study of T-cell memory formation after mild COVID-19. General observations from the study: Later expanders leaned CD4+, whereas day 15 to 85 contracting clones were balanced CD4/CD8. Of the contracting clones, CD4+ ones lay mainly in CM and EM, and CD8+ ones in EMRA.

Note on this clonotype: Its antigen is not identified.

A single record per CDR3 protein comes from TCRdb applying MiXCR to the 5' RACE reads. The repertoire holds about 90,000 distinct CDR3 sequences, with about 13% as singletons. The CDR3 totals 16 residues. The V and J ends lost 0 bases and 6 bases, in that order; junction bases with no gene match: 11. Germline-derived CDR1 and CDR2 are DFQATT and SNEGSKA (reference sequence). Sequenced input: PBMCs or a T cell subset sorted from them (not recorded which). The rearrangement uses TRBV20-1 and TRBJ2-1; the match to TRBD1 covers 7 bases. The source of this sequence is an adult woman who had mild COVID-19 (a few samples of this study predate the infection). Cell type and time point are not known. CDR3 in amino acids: CSARDPPRQGGNEQFF. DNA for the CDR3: TGCAGTGCTAGAGATCCCCCTCGACAGGGTGGCAATGAGCAGTTCTTC.